The 27 T cell receptor beta chains in this list originate from one sample, sequenced in a study of cytomegalovirus exposure and HLA in healthy donors (TCRdb year 2017). The library was built by means of the immunoSEQ multiplex PCR assay. A mixture of 60 forward primers for TCR Vbeta segments and 13 reverse primers for TCR Jbeta segments was used in the multiplex PCR. This is the immuneACCESS table as TCRdb keeps it, with only in-frame sequences that have V and J called. A part of the clones is gone; compared with another copy, unresolved V genes explain less than half, and the rest is unexplained. The sample profile shows about 210,000 clones; 75% to 90% of them were found once. Around 1% of the sample goes to the ten largest clones. Sequenced sample: PBMCs. These receptors came from a boy younger than 10 in good health and CMV-seronegative.

This chain links TRBV14 with TRBJ2-3; tentatively, D is TRBD2 (6 bases). Looked up from germline, CDR1 is SGHDN and CDR2 is FVKESK. With 1 base removed from V and 0 bases from J, the gap between germline ends came to 8 bases. The CDR3 loop spans 15 amino acids. The CDR3 DNA reads as TGTGCCAGCAGCCAAGGGGGGACTAGCACAGATACGCAGTATTTT. Translating gives CASSQGGTSTDTQYF.

The chain combines TRBV30 with TRBJ1-2; unclear D gene. There are 12 residues in the CDR3. Germline lookup yields CDR1 GTSNPN and CDR2 SVGIG (reference sequence). Trimming cost V 0 bases and J 4 bases, with 6 bases left between them. CDR3 DNA sequence: TGTGCCTGGAGTGTTCAAATCTATGGCTACACCTTC. Residues: CAWSVQIYGYTF.

The V gene is TRBV28, the J gene TRBJ1-2; D not resolved. The CDR3 is 12 residues long. Germline lookup yields CDR1 MDHEN and CDR2 SYDVKM. The ends were cut back, 3 bases at V and 4 bases at J, with 6 bases in the middle. CDR3 amino acids: CASSFFLYGYTF. In DNA, the CDR3 is TGTGCCAGCAGTTTTTTCCTCTATGGCTACACCTTC.

V gene TRBV15 combines with J gene TRBJ1-1, with D possibly being TRBD1 (6 bases). V shed 6 bases and J shed 7 bases, with 12 bases lying between them. CDR3 length: 12 residues. The germline gives CDR1 LNHNV, CDR2 YYDKDF (reference sequence). DNA of the CDR3: TGTGCCACCAGACTTCGGACAGATGAAGCTTTCTTT. Amino acid sequence: CATRLRTDEAFF.

The chain links TRBV28 to TRBJ1-5; D is unresolved. V dropped 6 bases and J dropped 3 bases, with 15 bases sitting between them. Germline V gene data show CDR1 as MDHEN and CDR2 as SYDVKM. CDR3 length equals 15 residues. The CDR3 DNA sequence: TGTGCCAGCAGCCCCGAGTACAGCATCAATCAGCCCCAGCATTTT. Encoded protein: CASSPEYSINQPQHF. The whole variable domain, remainder taken from reference TRBV28 and TRBJ1-5, is DVKVTQSSRYLVKRTGEKVFLECVQDMDHENMFWYRQDPGLGLRLIYFSYDVKMKEKGDIPEGYSVSREKKERFSLILESASTNQTSMYLCASSPEYSINQPQHFGDGTRLSIL.

The chain recombines TRBV9 with TRBJ2-1; 9 bases match TRBD2. The CDR3 runs to 15 residues. V gave up 0 bases and J gave up 5 bases; unmatched junction bases: 3. CDR1 is SGDLS, CDR2 YYNGEE, per germline. The CDR3 sequence: CASSVAAGGNNEQFF. CDR3 nucleotides: TGTGCCAGCAGCGTAGCGGCGGGGGGGAACAATGAGCAGTTCTTC.

The J gene is TRBJ1-5, the V gene TRBV19, with a possible D match to TRBD1 (5 bases). Germline lookup yields CDR1 LNHDA and CDR2 SQIVND (reference sequence). There are 15 residues in the CDR3. Trimming stripped 6 bases from V and 4 bases from J, with 16 bases between. In DNA form, the CDR3 reads TGTGCCAGTAGCCGGACGTGGGCAGGGAATCAGCCCCAGCATTTT. This encodes CASSRTWAGNQPQHF.

This rearrangement joins TRBV29-1 to TRBJ1-1; D is perhaps TRBD1 (6 bases). Trimming left V 6 bases short and J 1 base short, with 6 bases between. Germline V gene data show CDR1 as SQVTM and CDR2 as ANQGSEA. The CDR3 consists of 11 residues. The CDR3 here is CSVRGNTEAFF. As DNA, the CDR3 is TGCAGCGTCAGGGGGAACACTGAAGCTTTCTTT.

The chain is built from TRBV28 and TRBJ1-2; 7 nucleotides line up with TRBD1. With 2 bases clipped from V and 3 bases from J, the junction kept 9 bases outside the gene matches. The germline V gene has CDR1 MDHEN and CDR2 SYDVKM. The length of the CDR3 is 16 residues. The CDR3 region is CASSLPAGQNYYGYTF. In DNA form, the CDR3 reads TGTGCCAGCAGTTTACCTGCGGGACAGAACTACTATGGCTACACCTTC.

This sequence joins TRBV28 and TRBJ2-1; 7 nucleotides agree with TRBD2. The CDR3 has 15 amino acids. Germline V gives CDR1 MDHEN, CDR2 SYDVKM. After removal of 1 base from V and 3 bases from J, the junction contained 3 bases not matched to a gene. The CDR3 region is CASSLSLAIYNEQFF. DNA for the CDR3: TGTGCCAGCAGTTTATCACTAGCGATCTACAATGAGCAGTTCTTC.

V is TRBV27 and J is TRBJ2-1, with D unresolved. The CDR3 contains 16 residues. V was trimmed by 1 base and J by 5 bases, leaving 15 bases between them. In germline, CDR1 is MNHEY, CDR2 SMNVEV (reference sequence). CDR3 amino acids: CASSLLAAPFDNEQFF. The CDR3 bases are TGTGCCAGCAGTTTATTGGCGGCACCCTTCGACAATGAGCAGTTCTTC.

This clone was picked up a small number of times. This rearrangement joins TRBV2 to TRBJ1-1; D uncertain. The CDR3 runs to 13 residues. Trimming removed 6 bases from V and 0 bases from J, with 8 bases in between. The germline CDR1 and CDR2 sequences are SNHLY and FYNNEI. The CDR3 DNA follows: TGTGCCAGCAGGGGAGGGCTGAACACTGAAGCTTTCTTT. Its translation is CASRGGLNTEAFF.

The sample holds a few counts of this clone. The chain links TRBV4-1 to TRBJ1-2; maybe TRBD1 (5 bases). V was trimmed by 0 bases and J by 5 bases, leaving 7 bases between them. CDR3 length: 13 residues. Germline loops: CDR1 MGHRA, CDR2 YSYEKL. The CDR3, as DNA: TGCGCCAGCAGCCAAGAAACAGGATATGGCTACACCTTC. Its protein product is CASSQETGYGYTF.

V and J are TRBV7-2 and TRBJ2-1; D remains unclear. This CDR3 region has 12 residues. Germline CDR1 reads SGHTA; CDR2 reads FQGNSA. V was pared by 5 bases and J by 8 bases, with 10 bases between. The CDR3 DNA sequence: TGTGCCAGCAGCCTTCTAGTCGATGAGCAGTTCTTC. Its protein product is CASSLLVDEQFF.

The chain recombines TRBV28 with TRBJ2-7, with a possible D match to TRBD1 (6 bases). Germline lookup yields CDR1 MDHEN and CDR2 SYDVKM. This CDR3 contains 13 residues. V lost 5 bases and J lost 3, with 11 bases in between. The chain's CDR3 is CASSDGQNYEQYF. CDR3 nucleotides: TGTGCCAGCAGTGACGGACAGAACTACGAGCAGTACTTC. The variable domain in full, with the rest retrieved from reference TRBV28 and TRBJ2-7, is DVKVTQSSRYLVKRTGEKVFLECVQDMDHENMFWYRQDPGLGLRLIYFSYDVKMKEKGDIPEGYSVSREKKERFSLILESASTNQTSMYLCASSDGQNYEQYFGPGTRLTVT.

The chain combines TRBV29-1 with TRBJ2-7, with TRBD1 as a possible D gene (6 bases). Germline V gene sequence: CDR1 SQVTM, CDR2 ANQGSEA. This CDR3 has 12 residues. The V gene lost 6 bases and the J gene lost 5 bases, with 14 bases spanning the gap. CDR3 residues: CSVTWTVDEQYF. The DNA for the CDR3 is TGCAGCGTCACATGGACAGTCGACGAGCAGTACTTC.

V and J are TRBV5-4 and TRBJ2-5, with D maybe TRBD2 (5 bases). The CDR3 spans 15 residues. Trimming cost V 5 bases and J 0 bases, with 14 bases left between them. CDR1 is SGHNT, CDR2 YYREEE, per germline (reference sequence). In DNA form, the CDR3 reads TGTGCCAGCAGTACTAGATTCAGGAACCAAGAGACCCAGTACTTC. The encoded protein is CASSTRFRNQETQYF. Together with reference TRBV5-4 and TRBJ2-5, the CDR3 gives the full variable domain: ETGVTQSPTHLIKTRGQQVTLRCSSQSGHNTVSWYQQALGQGPQFIFQYYREEENGRGNFPPRFSGLQFPNYSSELNVNALELDDSALYLCASSTRFRNQETQYFGPGTRLLVL.

V and J are TRBV5-1 and TRBJ2-3; weak D call: TRBD1 (6 bases). The V and J ends lost 5 bases and 5 bases respectively, with 15 bases between them. Germline-derived CDR1 and CDR2 are SGHRS and YFSETQ. The CDR3 length is 14 residues. CDR3 protein: CASSTGTKGDTQYF. As DNA, the CDR3 is TGCGCCAGCAGTACCGGGACAAAAGGAGATACGCAGTATTTT.

The chain recombines TRBV2 with TRBJ1-4; D not resolved. This CDR3 comprises 11 residues. V dropped 2 bases and J dropped 14 bases, with 9 bases sitting between them. The germline V gene encodes CDR1 SNHLY and CDR2 FYNNEI. The DNA for the CDR3 is TGTGCCAGCAGTGAATTGGGCCTCCTGTTTTTT. As protein: CASSELGLLFF.

The CDR3 DNA reads TGTGCCAGCGGCGGATCAGACAGGGGTGGCGAAAACATTCAGTACTTC. Protein sequence: CASGGSDRGGENIQYF. The chain employs TRBV5-6 and TRBJ2-4; TRBD1 aligns across 8 bases. Germline CDR1 and CDR2: SGHDT and YYEEEE. With 7 bases clipped from V and 5 bases from J, the junction kept 14 bases outside the gene matches. The CDR3 has 16 residues.

The rearrangement uses TRBV9 and TRBJ1-2; TRBD1 agrees at 10 bases. The V and J ends lost 3 bases and 6 bases, in that order; junction bases with no gene match: 11. CDR1 is SGDLS and CDR2 is YYNGEE in the germline V gene. There are 16 residues in the CDR3. The CDR3 bases are TGTGCCAGCAGCGAGGGGGCCGGGACAGGGGTCCATGGCTACACCTTC. It is translated as CASSEGAGTGVHGYTF.

The chain combines TRBV29-1 with TRBJ1-1, with D possibly TRBD1 on 6 matching bases. The V gene lost 5 bases and the J gene lost 4 bases, with 17 bases spanning the gap. This CDR3 region has 14 residues. CDR1 is SQVTM, CDR2 ANQGSEA, per germline. CDR3 amino acids: CSVQTRGQPTEAFF. Here the CDR3 DNA reads TGCAGCGTTCAAACCCGTGGACAGCCCACTGAAGCTTTCTTT.

V usage is TRBV4-2 and J usage is TRBJ1-1; weak D call: TRBD1 (5 bases). V lost 4 bases and J 10 bases, leaving 10 bases between the germline ends. The CDR3 covers 11 residues. CDR1 is LGHNA, CDR2 YNFKEQ, per germline. Here the CDR3 reads CASSPGLVAFF. For the CDR3, the DNA is TGTGCCAGCAGCCCAGGGTTGGTAGCTTTCTTT.

The J gene is TRBJ1-5, the V gene TRBV4-1, with D unresolved. The ends were cut back, 3 bases at V and 0 bases at J, with 9 bases in the middle. There are 15 residues in the CDR3. Per germline, CDR1 MGHRA and CDR2 YSYEKL. DNA for the CDR3: TGCGCCAGCAGCCAGCCGAGGGATAGCAATCAGCCCCAGCATTTT. It specifies CASSQPRDSNQPQHF.

The CDR3 nucleotides read TGCGCCAGCAGCTTTTCGACCGGGGAGCTGTTTTTT. Translated: CASSFSTGELFF. The gene calls are TRBV5-1 and TRBJ2-2, with D unclear. V lost 2 bases and J 5 bases, leaving 4 bases between the germline ends. Germline loops: CDR1 SGHRS, CDR2 YFSETQ. The CDR3 loop spans 12 amino acids.

The chain combines TRBV5-1 with TRBJ1-6; 7 nucleotides align to TRBD1. Germline CDR1 and CDR2: SGHRS and YFSETQ. J was trimmed by 8 bases and V by 7 bases; bases with no gene match: 3. CDR3 size: 12 residues. The CDR3 nucleotides read TGCGCCAGCGCCGACAGGGATTCACCCCTCCACTTT. Protein product: CASADRDSPLHF.

Regarding this clone: An end of the junction differs from the germline gene, which may be a read error. V is TRBV7-6 and J is TRBJ2-2, with 12 nucleotides matching TRBD2. The length of the CDR3 is 16 residues. Germline V gene lookup returns CDR1 SGHVS and CDR2 FNYEAQ. The CDR3 nucleotides are TGTGCCAGCAGCTTAGCGAGGACTAGCGGGGCCGGGAAGCTGTTTTTT. The encoded protein is CASSLARTSGAGKLFF.